Listed here are 30 T cell receptor beta chains from one sample, sequenced in a study of blood T cell repertoires in COVID-19. TCRdb keeps only in-frame clones here, not all; method: immunoSEQ multiplex PCR. This sample has 85,000 to 110,000 clones; almost 90% occur once, and the top ten carry 3% to 3.5%. The specimen sequenced was peripheral blood. All receptors come from a human donor in a cohort sampled during active COVID-19.

The chain uses TRBV28 and TRBJ1-3; D might be TRBD1 (6 bases). The CDR3 consists of 14 residues. Trimming took 5 bases from V and 5 from J, leaving 13 bases between them. The germline V gene encodes CDR1 MDHEN and CDR2 SYDVKM. The CDR3 reads CASSHRDLRNTIYF. The CDR3 DNA follows: TGTGCCAGCAGTCACAGGGACCTCAGAAACACCATATATTTT.

V usage is TRBV6-5 and J usage is TRBJ2-2; 12 nucleotides agree with TRBD2. CDR3 length equals 15 residues. CDR1 is MNHEY, CDR2 SVGAGI, per germline. V shed 11 bases and J 5 bases; nucleotides not matched to a gene: 9. In DNA form, the CDR3 reads TGTGCCGGAGAGGTCGGACTAGCGGGAACCGGGGAGCTGTTTTTT. It encodes CAGEVGLAGTGELFF.

The rearrangement uses TRBV2 and TRBJ1-1; D perhaps matches TRBD1 (6 bases). V lost 6 bases, J lost 0 bases, and 14 bases lay in between. Germline CDR1 SNHLY, CDR2 FYNNEI. The CDR3 spans 15 residues. The CDR3 protein is CASRLQGPLNTEAFF. In nucleotides, the CDR3 is TGTGCCAGCAGACTACAGGGCCCCCTGAACACTGAAGCTTTCTTT. The full variable domain, completed using reference TRBV2 and TRBJ1-1, is EPEVTQTPSHQVTQMGQEVILRCVPISNHLYFYWYRQILGQKVEFLVSFYNNEISEKSEIFDDQFSVERPDGSNFTLKIRSTKLEDSAMYFCASRLQGPLNTEAFFGQGTRLTVV.

The rearrangement links TRBV6-2 or TRBV6-3 to TRBJ2-1; 7 nucleotides agree with TRBD2. The V gene's germline CDR1 is MNHEY and CDR2 SVGEGT. CDR3 length equals 15 residues. J was trimmed by 3 bases and V by 6 bases; bases with no gene match: 8. The CDR3 bases are TGTGCCAGCAGCCGCGCCAGCGGGGTCTACAATGAGCAGTTCTTC. Its translation is CASSRASGVYNEQFF.

The chain has TRBV18 and TRBJ1-4; D is perhaps TRBD1 (6 bases). Germline values: CDR1 KGHSH, CDR2 LQKENI. This CDR3 comprises 15 residues. V was shortened by 4 bases and J by 3 bases, with 12 bases between the two germline ends. CDR3 coding DNA: TGTGCCAGCTCACGTCTGACAGGAGCTAATGAAAAACTGTTTTTT. The encoded protein is CASSRLTGANEKLFF.

The chain employs TRBV5-1 and TRBJ2-2; 8 bases match TRBD1. This CDR3 spans 16 amino acids. After removal of 4 bases from V and 4 bases from J, the junction contained 9 bases not matched to a gene. From germline, CDR1 is SGHRS and CDR2 YFSETQ. The CDR3 here is CASSGKTGAATGELFF. The DNA for the CDR3 is TGCGCCAGCAGCGGAAAGACAGGGGCGGCCACCGGGGAGCTGTTTTTT. The full variable domain, its missing parts supplied by reference TRBV5-1 and TRBJ2-2, is KAGVTQTPRYLIKTRGQQVTLSCSPISGHRSVSWYQQTPGQGLQFLFEYFSETQRNKGNFPGRFSGRQFSNSRSEMNVSTLELGDSALYLCASSGKTGAATGELFFGEGSRLTVL.

To note about this clone: Other DNA sequences from this sample encode an identical CDR3 as well. This rearrangement joins TRBV5-1 to TRBJ2-3; D may be TRBD1 (6 bases). Per the germline V gene, CDR1 is SGHRS and CDR2 is YFSETQ. The V end lost 4 bases, the J end lost 3 bases, and 9 bases lay between the germline ends. The length of the CDR3 is 13 residues. The CDR3 is CASSDQGTDTQYF. CDR3 sequence (DNA): TGCGCCAGCAGCGACCAGGGGACAGATACGCAGTATTTT.

This clone appeared a single time. The rearrangement uses TRBV25-1 and TRBJ1-4; tentative D call: TRBD1 (6 bases). V shed 1 base and J shed 0 bases, with 9 bases lying between them. There are 16 residues in the CDR3. The germline CDR1 and CDR2 sequences are MGHDK and SYGVNS. In nucleotides, the CDR3 is TGTGCCAGCAGTGAATTAGGGGGTGCAACTAATGAAAAACTGTTTTTT. The encoded protein is CASSELGGATNEKLFF.

This clone has just one count. V and J are TRBV28 and TRBJ2-7; 9 nucleotides align to TRBD1. The CDR3 loop spans 17 amino acids. Germline V gene sequence: CDR1 MDHEN, CDR2 SYDVKM. J was trimmed by 3 bases and V by 1 base; bases with no gene match: 10. The DNA for the CDR3 is TGTGCCAGCAGTTTATCGGCGGACAGGGGAGTTCTCTACGAGCAGTACTTC. Translating it yields CASSLSADRGVLYEQYF.

The V call is TRBV21-1, the J call TRBJ2-7; the D call TRBD1 from the table was never checked on the DNA. TRBV21-1 is assigned pseudogene status. This CDR3 region has 15 residues. The CDR3 nucleotides read TGTGCCAGCAGCAAAGAGGGGGTACGGGCCTACGAGCAGTACTTC. Its protein product is CASSKEGVRAYEQYF.

The chain carries TRBV10-1 and TRBJ1-2; D is uncertain. The CDR3 contains 13 residues. Trimming took off 6 bases at V and 7 bases at J, with 15 bases between the two ends. Germline values: CDR1 WNHNN, CDR2 SYGVQD (reference sequence). CDR3 loop: CASSASGVGGYTF. The CDR3 DNA is TGCGCCAGCAGCGCCTCTGGAGTTGGTGGCTACACCTTC.

The chain recombines TRBV19 with TRBJ1-4; D is perhaps TRBD1 (5 bases). CDR1 and CDR2 from the germline V gene are LNHDA and SQIVND (reference sequence). The V end lost 4 bases, the J end lost 5 bases, and 17 bases lay between the germline ends. The CDR3 sequence is 16 residues long. As DNA, the CDR3 is TGTGCCAGTAGTACCGGTGGGGCAGGGTGGAATGAAAAACTGTTTTTT. Its protein is CASSTGGAGWNEKLFF.

The rearrangement links TRBV10-3 to TRBJ1-2; 10 nucleotides agree with TRBD1. In germline, CDR1 is ENHRY, CDR2 SYGVKD. The V segment lost 6 bases and the J segment 10 bases; nucleotides outside the gene matches: 8. The CDR3 runs 13 residues. The CDR3 is CAIRRPGQGHYTF. In DNA, the CDR3 is TGTGCCATCAGGAGGCCGGGACAGGGGCACTACACCTTC.

The genes are TRBV27 and TRBJ2-1; 7 bases are a match to TRBD2. The CDR3 totals 16 residues. J was trimmed by 5 bases and V by 3 bases; bases with no gene match: 10. CDR1 and CDR2 (germline): MNHEY, SMNVEV (reference sequence). The CDR3 loop reads CASSFGWGGRDNEQFF. The CDR3 nucleotides read TGTGCCAGCAGTTTCGGTTGGGGGGGGAGGGACAATGAGCAGTTCTTC.

The CDR3 DNA reads TGTGCCAGCTCACCCGCGACTAGCGGGCAAGAGCAGTTCTTC. It translates to CASSPATSGQEQFF. The chain uses TRBV18 and TRBJ2-1, with TRBD2 matching over 10 bases. Unmatched junction bases numbered 6, after V lost 3 bases and J lost 10 bases. Germline V lookup: CDR1 KGHSH, CDR2 LQKENI. This CDR3 region has 14 residues.

On this clone: An end of the junction differs from the germline gene, which may be a read error. V is TRBV7-7 and J is TRBJ2-5, with 9 bases identical to TRBD1. The CDR3 runs 16 residues. Germline assignment: CDR1 SSHAT and CDR2 FNYEAQ (reference sequence). The CDR3 nucleotides read TGTGCTAGCAGCCTTCAGCCGACAGGGGGTATTGCCCCCCAGTACTTC. Its translation: CASSLQPTGGIAPQYF.

This clone was picked up a small number of times. The gene calls are TRBV30 and TRBJ2-2; perhaps TRBD2 as D (6 bases). Trimming shortened V by 4 bases and J by 7 bases, and 16 bases separated the two germline ends. Germline loops: CDR1 GTSNPN, CDR2 SVGIG (reference sequence). The CDR3 length is 14 residues. The CDR3 DNA is TGTGCCTGGACTCCGGGAGCGAAGGTCGGGGAGCTGTTTTTT. Protein product: CAWTPGAKVGELFF. Filled out from reference TRBV30 and TRBJ2-2, the complete variable domain reads SQTIHQWPATLVQPVGSPLSLECTVEGTSNPNLYWYRQAAGRGLQLLFYSVGIGQISSEVPQNLSASRPQDRQFILSSKKLLLSDSGFYLCAWTPGAKVGELFFGEGSRLTVL.

The chain is built from TRBV6-1 and TRBJ2-1; 9 bases are a match to TRBD2. The V segment lost 0 bases and the J segment 4 bases; nucleotides outside the gene matches: 4. This CDR3 region has 16 residues. CDR1 and CDR2 from the germline V gene are MNHNS and SASEGT. Here the CDR3 DNA reads TGTGCCAGCAGTGAAGCCCCTAGCGGGACGTACAATGAGCAGTTCTTC. Protein sequence: CASSEAPSGTYNEQFF.

The rearrangement joins TRBV18 to TRBJ2-1; 7 bases are shared with TRBD2. The length of the CDR3 is 14 residues. V shed 8 bases, J shed 2 bases, and the junction held 6 bases outside the gene matches. Germline loops: CDR1 KGHSH, CDR2 LQKENI. The CDR3 DNA follows: TGTGCCAGCCGCGCGGGGGACCCCTACAATGAGCAGTTCTTC. Its protein product is CASRAGDPYNEQFF. The full variable domain, rest sourced from reference TRBV18 and TRBJ2-1, is NAGVMQNPRHLVRRRGQEARLRCSPMKGHSHVYWYRQLPEEGLKFMVYLQKENIIDESGMPKERFSAEFPKEGPSILRIQQVVRGDSAAYFCASRAGDPYNEQFFGPGTRLTVL.

The gene calls are TRBV19 and TRBJ1-5; no reliable D call. The V end was cut by 7 bases, the J end by 0 bases, with 13 bases between. CDR3 length equals 15 residues. CDR1 and CDR2 from the germline V gene are LNHDA and SQIVND (reference sequence). The DNA of the CDR3 is TGTGCCAGTACTCCCCGGTCAAATAGCAATCAGCCCCAGCATTTT. As protein: CASTPRSNSNQPQHF.

V gene TRBV5-6 combines with J gene TRBJ1-3; TRBD1 matches 7 bases. Trimming cost V 2 bases and J 2 bases; bases outside gene matches: 4. The CDR3 spans 15 residues. The germline CDR1 and CDR2 sequences are SGHDT and YYEEEE. The CDR3 nucleotides read TGTGCCAGCAGCTTCGGGACAGCGGCTGGAAACACCATATATTTT. Amino acid sequence: CASSFGTAAGNTIYF.

The CDR3: CASSDGGLPPYEQYF. The CDR3 nucleotides read TGTGCCAGCAGTGACGGGGGTCTCCCGCCTTACGAGCAGTACTTC. The rearrangement uses TRBV6-1 and TRBJ2-7; TRBD2 is a possible D gene (6 bases). CDR3 length: 15 residues. V was pared by 3 bases and J by 4 bases, with 16 bases between. Per the germline V gene, CDR1 is MNHNS and CDR2 is SASEGT.

This clone was detected only a few times. The chain links TRBV6-5 to TRBJ1-2; 7 nucleotides align to TRBD1. This CDR3 comprises 15 residues. Germline V gene data show CDR1 as MNHEY and CDR2 as SVGAGI. V lost 6 bases and J lost 2; bases outside the gene matches: 9. CDR3 protein: CASSDGWGQNYGYTF. CDR3 nucleotides: TGTGCCAGCAGCGATGGTTGGGGACAGAACTATGGCTACACCTTC.

In nucleotides, the CDR3 is TGCGCCAGCAGCTTTACGGGGGGCTCGAACACTGAAGCTTTCTTT. Translated, it gives CASSFTGGSNTEAFF. The V and J genes are TRBV5-1 and TRBJ1-1, with a weak D call TRBD1 (6 bases). The CDR3 is made up of 15 amino acids. Germline V lookup: CDR1 SGHRS, CDR2 YFSETQ. Trimming stripped 2 bases from V and 1 base from J, with 12 bases between.

This chain links TRBV13 with TRBJ2-1; D unclear. Per germline, CDR1 PRHDT and CDR2 FYEKMQ (reference sequence). The CDR3 is 16 residues long. V shed 2 bases and J shed 4 bases, with 15 bases lying between them. CDR3 amino acids: CASSLLGPPSYNEQFF. CDR3 DNA sequence: TGTGCCAGCAGCTTACTAGGCCCCCCATCTTACAATGAGCAGTTCTTC.

The chain recombines TRBV5-4 with TRBJ1-3, with D possibly being TRBD1 (5 bases). Germline V gene data show CDR1 as SGHNT and CDR2 as YYREEE (reference sequence). V was trimmed by 4 bases and J by 4 bases, leaving 15 bases between them. This CDR3 has 15 residues. CDR3 amino acids: CASSIRQSGGNTIYF. DNA for the CDR3: TGTGCCAGCAGCATCCGACAGTCCGGGGGAAACACCATATATTTT.

J is TRBJ1-3 and V is TRBV7-9; no firm D call. V was clipped by 3 bases and J by 7 bases, with 16 bases between them. This CDR3 has 15 amino acids. Germline V gene lookup returns CDR1 SEHNR and CDR2 FQNEAQ (reference sequence). The CDR3 coding sequence is TGTGCCAGCAGCTTCGGAGCCCCTTGGCGGAACACCATATATTTT. The encoded protein is CASSFGAPWRNTIYF.

This chain connects TRBV19 to TRBJ1-2, with TRBD1 identical over 10 bases. Germline CDR1 reads LNHDA; CDR2 reads SQIVND (reference sequence). The CDR3 totals 14 residues. V gave up 0 bases and J gave up 5 bases; unmatched junction bases: 0. The CDR3, as DNA: TGTGCCAGTAGTATAGAGGGACAGGGGTATGGCTACACCTTC. It translates to CASSIEGQGYGYTF.

This sequence joins TRBV6-5 and TRBJ1-2; D might be TRBD1 (6 bases). The V end was cut by 2 bases, the J end by 4 bases, with 8 bases between. CDR3 length equals 13 residues. The germline CDR1 and CDR2 sequences are MNHEY and SVGAGI. CDR3 protein: CASSYGGAYGYTF. The CDR3 region has the DNA TGTGCCAGCAGTTACGGGGGGGCCTATGGCTACACCTTC.

This clone was detected only a few times. The rearrangement uses TRBV3-1 (or the pseudogene TRBV3-2) and TRBJ1-6; D remains ambiguous. Looked up from germline, CDR1 is LGHDT and CDR2 is YNNKEL (reference sequence). V dropped 1 base and J dropped 6 bases, with 13 bases sitting between them. The CDR3 has 16 residues. CDR3 residues: CASSQAVTMTNSPLHF. The CDR3 DNA sequence: TGTGCCAGCAGCCAAGCCGTGACTATGACTAATTCACCCCTCCACTTT.